This T cell receptor beta chain is from a study of shared clonotypes between healthy human individuals (dated by TCRdb to 2020 to 2022). Regarding the research as a whole: A few men and a couple of women, aged 18 to 49 years, made up the cohort. Per donor, three plates each were used for CD4 naive and CD4 memory, two for CD8 naive, and one for CD8 memory. Blood TCR repertoires of a handful of healthy adults were deeply sequenced to estimate repertoire size and the extent of clonotype sharing between individuals. Libraries were prepared and TCR repertoires were sequenced by different laboratories using diverse techniques, in order to increase sequencing depth and limit assay-specific biases. Leukapheresis yielded between about 0.9 and 8.9 billion PBMCs per donor. General conclusions and limits of the study: Higher generation probabilities were observed for clonotypes shared by all four sorted-subset donors than for non-shared clonotypes. Estimated clonotype richness was generally larger for naive than for memory subsets. Based on pairwise subsampling, the degree of clonotype sharing among donors was expected to be affected by sequencing depth. Rarefaction of sorted-subset datasets indicated incomplete sequencing despite the large sequencing depth. The genetic and exposure-history diversity represented was limited by the small number of donors. Sampling was limited to blood, and TCR repertoires in tissue likely differ from TCR repertoires in blood. About 5% of naive CD4, 3.5% of naive CD8, approximately 2.2% of memory CD4, and about 0.4% of memory CD8 clonotypes were shared across a few donors.

As concerns this clone: Its antigen specificity is not known. No base qualities exist here, and no much larger clone lies one base off it.

Using the deep immunoSEQ assay, TCR CDR3 regions were amplified from genomic DNA by multiplex PCR. Extracted genomic DNA from each cell subset was distributed evenly across all wells of several immunoSEQ 96-well plates, and each plate was treated as a replicate. For sorted subsets, about 220 ng of genomic DNA, equivalent to 25,000 to 35,000 T cell genomes, went into each replicate PCR. The purified libraries were quantified using a Qubit 3.0 fluorometer, sized with a Bioanalyzer 2100, and then quantified again using the KAPA Library Quantification kit. Every immunoSEQ 96-well plate was sequenced on a dedicated single-read 150-cycle Illumina NextSeq 550 flow cell. On the study's bioinformatics: The immunoSEQ output contained only junctional sequences without quality scores, so filtering could not match that applied to full-length reads. To assign V/J genes and CDR3, sequences were annotated against IMGT germline references using PyIR, a Python wrapper for IgBLAST v1.9. Reads were removed for weak V/J assignments (E-value above 1e-6), missing CDR3, stop codons, out-of-frame junctions, or ambiguous translated residues. V3J clonotypes were defined as sequences sharing the same inferred V gene, J gene, and CDR3 amino acid sequence. To compute the percentage overlap between repertoires, the number of shared unique clonotypes was divided by the size of the smaller repertoire. Richness of each repertoire was evaluated using RTK rarefaction, the Chao1 estimator, and Recon v2.1 estimates of unobserved clonotypes. For all TCRbeta clonotypes obtained by the gDNA method from a few donors, generation probabilities were computed with OLGA. Not all clones reach the TCRdb copy of this immuneACCESS table, which keeps in-frame sequences only. Checked studies attribute under half of the gap to unresolved V genes and leave the rest unexplained. The D gene and trimming were derived from the DNA, and the V and J assignments and clone size from that table. For this sample the table gives under 2.5 million clones, of which around 93% were detected only once. In total, the top ten clones hold more than 0.35% of the sample.

The donors were healthy, HIV-negative adults with no recently reported acute infections or vaccinations. Only Caucasian adults living in Nashville, Tennessee, USA were represented among the donors. CD4+ T cells were enriched by magnetic negative selection; naive cells were then positively selected on CD45RA, and the negative fraction formed the memory subset. Blood was obtained by leukapheresis, after which PBMCs were separated by Ficoll-Histopaque density gradient centrifugation and cryopreserved in liquid nitrogen vapor phase. Purity and quantity of every magnetically sorted T cell population were checked by analytical flow cytometry. Genomic DNA was isolated from each sorted fraction and quantified by UV absorbance on a Nanodrop 2000c. CDR1 SGHVS and CDR2 FQNEAQ are derived from the germline V gene. The CDR3 starts with the cysteine, ends with the phenylalanine, and has 16 residues. CDR3 DNA only is kept here, 48 bases in frame from base 1. The junction shows trimming of 3 bases on V and 0 bases on J, and the gene matches do not reach 8 bases of it.

The chain joins TRBV7-8 to TRBJ2-7; the central 7 bases match TRBD2. Sequenced sample: naive CD4+ T cells from PBMCs. In light of the paper, this sample's cell subset or site label describes: CD45RA+ positively selected. The TCR sequence derives from a man aged 18 to 30 in good health. Some clones in this sample may be carry-over from other donors' samples. The CDR3 amino acid sequence is: CASSLLYRGSSYEQYF. The DNA sequence is given as TGTGCCAGCAGCTTGTTGTATCGCGGGAGCTCCTACGAGCAGTACTTC.